These 3 T cell receptor beta chains were sequenced from one sample in a study of blood T cell repertoires in COVID-19 (dated by TCRdb to about 2020). Library construction relied on the immunoSEQ multiplex PCR assay. Sourced from immuneACCESS, this table was stored by TCRdb with only in-frame sequences that have V and J called. A share of the clones is absent; for the studies checked, an unresolved V gene accounts for under half, and the remainder has no known explanation. The sample table shows about 210,000 clones, and 83% are seen once. 2% to 3% of the sample is in the top ten clones. Sequencing used peripheral blood. The receptors shown here come from a middle-aged woman with active or convalescent COVID-19.

V usage is TRBV2 and J usage is TRBJ1-4, with TRBD1 identical over 8 bases. J gave up 13 bases and V 5 bases, and 15 bases lay outside the gene matches. CDR1 SNHLY and CDR2 FYNNEI come from the germline V gene. The CDR3 extends over 15 amino acids. CDR3: CASSLHLDRAEGLFF. DNA of the CDR3: TGTGCCAGCAGTCTCCACCTGGACAGGGCCGAGGGACTGTTTTTT.

The chain couples TRBV27 to TRBJ1-3; tentative D call: TRBD1 (6 bases). Germline V gene data show CDR1 as MNHEY and CDR2 as SMNVEV (reference sequence). V was pared by 3 bases and J by 0 bases, with 12 bases between. The CDR3 loop spans 16 amino acids. Here the CDR3 reads CASSLGHPTSGNTIYF. CDR3 nucleotides: TGTGCCAGCAGTTTGGGACATCCGACCTCTGGAAACACCATATATTTT.

The rearrangement links TRBV18 to TRBJ1-1; D not resolved. The V and J ends lost 3 bases and 1 base respectively, with 3 bases between them. The CDR3 is made up of 12 amino acids. CDR1 KGHSH and CDR2 LQKENI come from the germline V gene. The CDR3 loop reads CASSPQNTEAFF. In DNA form, the CDR3 reads TGTGCCAGCTCACCTCAGAACACTGAAGCTTTCTTT. The full variable domain, with the rest looked up from reference TRBV18 and TRBJ1-1, is NAGVMQNPRHLVRRRGQEARLRCSPMKGHSHVYWYRQLPEEGLKFMVYLQKENIIDESGMPKERFSAEFPKEGPSILRIQQVVRGDSAAYFCASSPQNTEAFFGQGTRLTVV.